The 18 T cell receptor beta chains in this list originate from one sample, sequenced in a study of CD8+CD57+ T cells in acquired aplastic anemia. Researchers used genomic DNA as the template to profile TCR beta VDJ and CDR3. TCRdb used MiXCR to reprocess the reads, holding one entry per CDR3 protein. The table records about 220,000 distinct CDR3 sequences, 34% of them present only once. Sequencing was done on a sample of sorted CD4+, CD8+, or CD8+CD57+ T cells (not recorded which) from PBMCs. The source of these receptors is a human donor in good health, serving as a control.

This clonotype has only a few counts. The chain links TRBV6-1 to TRBJ2-1; TRBD1 matches 7 bases. Trimming at V came to 4 bases and at J to 0 bases, leaving 0 bases not matched to a gene. The germline CDR1 and CDR2 sequences are MNHNS and SASEGT. This CDR3 contains 14 residues. The CDR3 nucleotides are TGTGCCAGCAGTGGGACAGGCTCCTACAATGAGCAGTTCTTC. Translating gives CASSGTGSYNEQFF.

The chain couples TRBV25-1 to TRBJ2-2; perhaps TRBD1 as D (5 bases). Trimming took off 4 bases at V and 5 bases at J, with 17 bases between the two ends. The CDR3 contains 16 residues. Germline V gives CDR1 MGHDK, CDR2 SYGVNS. CDR3: CASSVTAGQGTGELFF. The DNA for the CDR3 is TGTGCCAGCAGTGTGACAGCCGGGCAGGGAACCGGGGAGCTGTTTTTT.

In this sample, this clonotype turned up a few times. The chain has TRBV15 and TRBJ1-5, with D perhaps matching TRBD1 (5 bases). Trimming took 1 base from V and 3 from J, leaving 7 bases between them. Germline V CDR1 and CDR2: LNHNV, YYDKDF (reference sequence). The CDR3 covers 14 residues. CDR3 sequence (DNA): TGTGCCACCAGCAGAGGGACACTCAATCAGCCCCAGCATTTT. It translates to CATSRGTLNQPQHF.

Concerning this clonotype itself: The junction departs from the called germline gene at one end, perhaps through a read error. The chain has TRBV5-4 and TRBJ1-1, with D maybe TRBD1 (6 bases). The CDR3 sequence is 14 residues long. Per the germline V gene, CDR1 is SGHNT and CDR2 is YYREEE (reference sequence). The CDR3 spells CACSLDLGAPEAFF. The CDR3 nucleotides read TGTGCCTGCAGCTTGGACCTGGGGGCCCCTGAAGCTTTCTTT.

The J gene is TRBJ2-7, the V gene TRBV7-2, with 8 nucleotides matching TRBD2. In germline, CDR1 is SGHTA, CDR2 FQGNSA. J lost 7 bases, V lost 3 bases, and 8 bases had no gene match. This CDR3 comprises 14 residues. CDR3 sequence reads: CASSLGSGAGEQYF. CDR3 DNA: TGTGCCAGCAGCTTGGGTAGCGGGGCGGGGGAGCAGTACTTC.

This clonotype was recorded a few times. The chain carries TRBV18 and TRBJ1-2; 7 bases align to TRBD1. Germline trimming cut 3 bases from V and 6 bases from J; bases unmatched to any gene: 4. CDR3 length: 13 residues. CDR1 and CDR2 from the germline V gene are KGHSH and LQKENI. Here the CDR3 DNA reads TGTGCCAGCTCACCCCGGGACAGTGATGGCTACACCTTC. Residues: CASSPRDSDGYTF.

The V call is TRBV7-3, the J call TRBJ1-5; D remains ambiguous. In germline, CDR1 is SGHTA, CDR2 FQGTGA. This CDR3 contains 13 residues. Trimming removed 3 bases at V and 6 bases at J, with 9 bases between. The CDR3 bases are TGTGCCAGCAGCTTGTATGCGGGTCAGCCCCAGCATTTT. Translating gives CASSLYAGQPQHF.

Remarks on this clonotype: A much bigger clone sits one base away, suggesting this may be a read error. Because it lacks the conserved phenylalanine or tryptophan at the end, this CDR3 is likely a read error. V is TRBV11-2 and J is TRBJ2-3; 8 bases align to TRBD2. The CDR3 is 15 residues long. Germline V gene data show CDR1 as SGHAT and CDR2 as FQNNGV. Trimming took 5 bases from V and 6 from J; bases not matched to a gene: 10. This chain's CDR3 is CASSLSRGGSDTQYS. The DNA of the CDR3 is TGTGCCAGCAGCCTATCTCGGGGGGGCTCCGATACGCAGTATTCT.

CDR3 nucleotide sequence: TGTGCCAGCAGCTTAGTCGGTTTGCGGATCATGAACACTGAAGCTTTCTTT. It is translated as CASSLVGLRIMNTEAFF. The chain is built from TRBV7-2 and TRBJ1-1; no clear D. There are 17 residues in the CDR3. V was trimmed by 1 base and J by 0 bases, leaving 15 bases between them. Germline lookup yields CDR1 SGHTA and CDR2 FQGNSA.

Regarding this clonotype: A read error is possible here, since a much larger clone lies one base away. J is TRBJ1-2 and V is TRBV9, with D uncertain. Trimming removed 0 bases from V and 1 base from J, with 7 bases in between. This CDR3 contains 14 residues. Looked up from germline, CDR1 is SGDLS and CDR2 is YYNGEE. The CDR3 is CASSVGPINYGYTF. Written as DNA, the CDR3 is TGTGCCAGCAGCGTAGGCCCAATTAACTATGGCTACACCTTC.

This clonotype has just one count. A junction end diverges from the germline sequence, so it may reflect a read error. The V call is TRBV3-1, the J call TRBJ1-6; D not certain. Per the germline V gene, CDR1 is LGHDT and CDR2 is YNNKEL (reference sequence). CDR3 length equals 14 residues. CDR3 nucleotides: TGTGCCAGCAGCCGCGGACTGAATAATTCATCCCTCCACTTT. Residues: CASSRGLNNSSLHF.

V is TRBV11-1 and J is TRBJ2-2; 8 nucleotides agree with TRBD1. Per the germline V gene, CDR1 is SGHAT and CDR2 is FQDESV (reference sequence). There are 21 residues in the CDR3. J lost 5 bases, V lost 3 bases, and 23 bases had no gene match. The chain's CDR3 is CASSFFASRLSGGVWTGELFF. For the CDR3, the DNA is TGTGCCAGCAGCTTTTTTGCTTCGCGTCTGTCAGGGGGCGTTTGGACCGGGGAGCTGTTTTTT. Drawing the rest from reference TRBV11-1 and TRBJ2-2, the complete variable domain is EAEVAQSPRYKITEKSQAVAFWCDPISGHATLYWYRQILGQGPELLVQFQDESVVDDSQLPKDRFSAERLKGVDSTLKIQPAELGDSAMYLCASSFFASRLSGGVWTGELFFGEGSRLTVL.

This clonotype was recorded many times. The chain links TRBV20-1 to TRBJ2-7; the match to TRBD2 covers 10 bases. This CDR3 has 14 amino acids. CDR1 and CDR2 from the germline V gene are DFQATT and SNEGSKA (reference sequence). The V gene end was trimmed by 5 bases and the J gene end by 6 bases; junction bases not matched to a gene: 10. The CDR3 nucleotides read TGCAGTGCTCTGGGGCTAGCGGGAGTAGGCGAGCAGTACTTC. This codes for CSALGLAGVGEQYF.

The chain carries TRBV3-1 and TRBJ2-1; D assignment may be TRBD1 or TRBD2 (6 bases each). Germline V lookup: CDR1 LGHDT, CDR2 YNNKEL (reference sequence). The CDR3 runs to 14 residues. V was trimmed by 5 bases and J by 6 bases, leaving 14 bases between them. The CDR3 here is CASSAPGARNEQFF. DNA for the CDR3: TGTGCCAGCAGCGCCCCGGGGGCCCGCAATGAGCAGTTCTTC.

As regards this clonotype: The final CDR3 position lacks the conserved phenylalanine or tryptophan, pointing to a likely read error. The chain carries TRBV6-1 and TRBJ2-3; weak D call: TRBD1 (7 bases). Germline V CDR1 and CDR2: MNHNS, SASEGT. Deletions cut 8 bases from V and 1 base from J, with 13 bases between. The CDR3 is 14 residues long. The DNA of the CDR3 is TGTGCCAGCTGTAGCAGGGGGGGCACAGATACGCAGTATCTT. Translation: CASCSRGGTDTQYL.

Ten or more counts support this clonotype. This rearrangement joins TRBV11-2 to TRBJ2-7; the D gene is possibly TRBD1 (8 bases). CDR1 is SGHAT and CDR2 is FQNNGV in the germline V gene. The V end was cut by 3 bases, the J end by 6 bases, with 15 bases between. The CDR3 length is 14 residues. The chain's CDR3 is CASSFNRGGREQYF. CDR3 in DNA: TGTGCCAGCAGCTTCAACAGGGGGGGTCGCGAGCAGTACTTC.

This clonotype was seen repeatedly, ten times or more. This chain uses TRBV20-1 with TRBJ2-1; TRBD2 aligns across 9 bases. CDR3 size: 15 residues. J lost 4 bases, V lost 5 bases, and 9 bases had no gene match. The germline CDR1 and CDR2 sequences are DFQATT and SNEGSKA (reference sequence). CDR3 bases: TGCAGTGCTCCAGCGGGGGGTTTCTCATACAATGAGCAGTTCTTC. Amino acids: CSAPAGGFSYNEQFF.

Ten or more counts support this clonotype. This sequence joins TRBV20-1 and TRBJ1-5; the D is unclear. The germline V and J ends were trimmed by 2 bases and 0 bases, with 8 bases remaining between them. CDR3 length: 14 amino acids. CDR1 DFQATT and CDR2 SNEGSKA come from the germline V gene (reference sequence). CDR3 loop: CSARSMTSNQPQHF. In DNA, the CDR3 is TGCAGTGCTAGAAGCATGACTAGCAATCAGCCCCAGCATTTT.